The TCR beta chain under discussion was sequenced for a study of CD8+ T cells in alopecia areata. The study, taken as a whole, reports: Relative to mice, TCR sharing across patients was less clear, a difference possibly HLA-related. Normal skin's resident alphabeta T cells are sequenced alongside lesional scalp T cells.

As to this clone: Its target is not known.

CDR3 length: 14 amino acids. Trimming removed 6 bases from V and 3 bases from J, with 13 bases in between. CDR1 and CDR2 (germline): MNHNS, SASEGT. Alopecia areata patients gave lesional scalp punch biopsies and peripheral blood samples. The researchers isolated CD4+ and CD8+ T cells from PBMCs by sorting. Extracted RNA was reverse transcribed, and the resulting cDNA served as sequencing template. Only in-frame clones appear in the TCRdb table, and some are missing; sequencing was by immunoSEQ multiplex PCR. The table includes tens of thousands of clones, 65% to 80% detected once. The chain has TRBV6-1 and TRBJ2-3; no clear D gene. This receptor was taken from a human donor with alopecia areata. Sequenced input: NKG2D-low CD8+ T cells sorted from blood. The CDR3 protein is CASSYGDTTDTQYF. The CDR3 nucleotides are TGTGCCAGCAGCTACGGTGACACAACAGATACGCAGTATTTT.